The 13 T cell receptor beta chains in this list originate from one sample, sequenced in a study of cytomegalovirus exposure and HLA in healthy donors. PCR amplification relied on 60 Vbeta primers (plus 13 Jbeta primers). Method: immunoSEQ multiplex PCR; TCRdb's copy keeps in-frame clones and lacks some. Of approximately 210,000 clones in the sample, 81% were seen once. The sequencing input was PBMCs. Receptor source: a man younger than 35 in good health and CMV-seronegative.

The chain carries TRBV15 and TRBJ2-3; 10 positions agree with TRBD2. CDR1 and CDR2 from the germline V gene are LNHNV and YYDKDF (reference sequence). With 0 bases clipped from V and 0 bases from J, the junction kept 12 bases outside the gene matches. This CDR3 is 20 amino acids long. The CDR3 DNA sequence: TGTGCCACCAGCAGAGATCCATGGACTAGCGGAAATACTAGCACAGATACGCAGTATTTT. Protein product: CATSRDPWTSGNTSTDTQYF.

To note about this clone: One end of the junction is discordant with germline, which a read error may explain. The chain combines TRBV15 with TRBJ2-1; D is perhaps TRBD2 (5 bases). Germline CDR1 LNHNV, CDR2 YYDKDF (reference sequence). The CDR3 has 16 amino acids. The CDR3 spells CASSVWRRMGYNEQFF. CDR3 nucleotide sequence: TGTGCCAGCAGCGTTTGGAGGAGGATGGGCTACAATGAGCAGTTCTTC.

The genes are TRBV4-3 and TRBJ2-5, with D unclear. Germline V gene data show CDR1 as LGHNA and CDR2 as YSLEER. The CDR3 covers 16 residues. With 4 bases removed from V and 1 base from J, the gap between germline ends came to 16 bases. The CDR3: CASSPTSPGTQETQYF. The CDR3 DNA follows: TGCGCCAGCAGCCCCACTTCCCCAGGTACCCAAGAGACCCAGTACTTC.

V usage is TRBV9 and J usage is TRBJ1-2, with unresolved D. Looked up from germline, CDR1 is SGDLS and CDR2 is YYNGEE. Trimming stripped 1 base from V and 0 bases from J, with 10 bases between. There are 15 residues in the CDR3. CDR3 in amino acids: CASSVSGLANYGYTF. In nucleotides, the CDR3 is TGTGCCAGCAGCGTATCGGGGTTAGCTAACTATGGCTACACCTTC.

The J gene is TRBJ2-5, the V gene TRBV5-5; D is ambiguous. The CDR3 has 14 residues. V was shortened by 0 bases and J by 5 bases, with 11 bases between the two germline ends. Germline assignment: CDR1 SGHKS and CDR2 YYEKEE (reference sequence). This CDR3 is CASSLGAYAETQYF. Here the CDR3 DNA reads TGTGCCAGCAGCTTGGGGGCTTATGCGGAGACCCAGTACTTC.

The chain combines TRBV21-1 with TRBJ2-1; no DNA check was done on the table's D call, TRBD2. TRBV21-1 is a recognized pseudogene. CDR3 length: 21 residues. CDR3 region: CASSTFEARLADSNWWNEQFF. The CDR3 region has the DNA TGTGCCAGCAGCACTTTCGAAGCGAGACTAGCGGATTCTAACTGGTGGAATGAGCAGTTCTTC.

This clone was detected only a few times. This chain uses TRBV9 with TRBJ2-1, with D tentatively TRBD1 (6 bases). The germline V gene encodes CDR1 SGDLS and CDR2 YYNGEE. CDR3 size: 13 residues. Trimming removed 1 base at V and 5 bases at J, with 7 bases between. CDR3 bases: TGTGCCAGCAGCGTAACAGGGAACAATGAGCAGTTCTTC. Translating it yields CASSVTGNNEQFF.

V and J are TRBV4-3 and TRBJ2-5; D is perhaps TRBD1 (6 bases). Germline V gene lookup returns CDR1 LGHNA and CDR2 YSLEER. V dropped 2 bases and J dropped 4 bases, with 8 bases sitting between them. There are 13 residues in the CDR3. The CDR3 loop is CASSQFRGETQYF. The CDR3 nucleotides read TGCGCCAGCAGCCAATTCAGGGGAGAGACCCAGTACTTC.

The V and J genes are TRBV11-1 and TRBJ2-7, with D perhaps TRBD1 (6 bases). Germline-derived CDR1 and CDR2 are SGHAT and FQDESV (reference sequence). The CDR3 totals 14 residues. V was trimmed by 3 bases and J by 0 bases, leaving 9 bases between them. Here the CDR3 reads CASSFGRGSYEQYF. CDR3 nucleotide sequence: TGTGCCAGCAGCTTCGGCAGGGGCTCCTACGAGCAGTACTTC. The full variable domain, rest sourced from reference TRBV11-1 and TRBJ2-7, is EAEVAQSPRYKITEKSQAVAFWCDPISGHATLYWYRQILGQGPELLVQFQDESVVDDSQLPKDRFSAERLKGVDSTLKIQPAELGDSAMYLCASSFGRGSYEQYFGPGTRLTVT.

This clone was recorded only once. CDR3 DNA: TGTGCCAGCAGTATAAGCCAGGGGAACACTGAAGCTTTCTTT. This sequence encodes CASSISQGNTEAFF. V is TRBV28 and J is TRBJ1-1; possibly TRBD1 for D (5 bases). The CDR3 totals 14 residues. The V and J ends lost 5 bases and 1 base respectively, with 11 bases between them. CDR1 is MDHEN, CDR2 SYDVKM, per germline.

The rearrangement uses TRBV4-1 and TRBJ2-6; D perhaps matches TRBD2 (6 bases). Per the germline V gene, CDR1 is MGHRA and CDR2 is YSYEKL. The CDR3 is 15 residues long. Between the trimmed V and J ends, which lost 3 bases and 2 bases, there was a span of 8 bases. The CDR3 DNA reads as TGCGCCAGCAGCCAGGAGGGTGCTGGGGCCAACGTCCTGACTTTC. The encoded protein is CASSQEGAGANVLTF.

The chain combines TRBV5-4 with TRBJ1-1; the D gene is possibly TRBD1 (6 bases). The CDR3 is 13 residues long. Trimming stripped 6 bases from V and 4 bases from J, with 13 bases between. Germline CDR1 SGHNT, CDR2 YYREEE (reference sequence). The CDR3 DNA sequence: TGTGCCAGCACCACAGGGTCATTCACTGAAGCTTTCTTT. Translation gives CASTTGSFTEAFF. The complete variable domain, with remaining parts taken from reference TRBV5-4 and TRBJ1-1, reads ETGVTQSPTHLIKTRGQQVTLRCSSQSGHNTVSWYQQALGQGPQFIFQYYREEENGRGNFPPRFSGLQFPNYSSELNVNALELDDSALYLCASTTGSFTEAFFGQGTRLTVV.

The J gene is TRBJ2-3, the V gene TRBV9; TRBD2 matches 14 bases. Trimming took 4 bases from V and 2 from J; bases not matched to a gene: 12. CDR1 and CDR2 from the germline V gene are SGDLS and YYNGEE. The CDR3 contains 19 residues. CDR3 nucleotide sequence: TGTGCCAGCAGCCCCCGAAGGACTAGCGGGGGGCCCGCCACAGATACGCAGTATTTT. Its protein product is CASSPRRTSGGPATDTQYF.